The clone carrying this TCR beta chain appeared a few times. No antigen is known for it. TCRdb itself ran the reads through MiXCR, one entry per CDR3 protein. The table shows about 9,500 distinct CDR3 sequences, with under 20% occurring only once. This entry is derived from a study of liver allograft versus peripheral blood T cells. Overall study: Comparing T cell receptor repertoires in transplanted livers with those in recipients' peripheral blood was part of the design.

Study results and limitations: A difference was reportedly observed between T cell receptor repertoires inside liver allografts and those in peripheral blood.

The length of the CDR3 is 15 residues. V was cut by 5 bases and J by 0 bases, with 12 bases left in between. Germline CDR1 SGHAT, CDR2 FQDESV (reference sequence). The receptor was derived from a human patient who had a liver transplant. Some T cells may originate from the graft donor. The chain recombines TRBV11-1 with TRBJ2-3; unclear D gene. Here the CDR3 reads CASSPSPSSTDTQYF. The CDR3 coding sequence is TGTGCCAGCAGCCCAAGCCCATCTAGCACAGATACGCAGTATTTT.